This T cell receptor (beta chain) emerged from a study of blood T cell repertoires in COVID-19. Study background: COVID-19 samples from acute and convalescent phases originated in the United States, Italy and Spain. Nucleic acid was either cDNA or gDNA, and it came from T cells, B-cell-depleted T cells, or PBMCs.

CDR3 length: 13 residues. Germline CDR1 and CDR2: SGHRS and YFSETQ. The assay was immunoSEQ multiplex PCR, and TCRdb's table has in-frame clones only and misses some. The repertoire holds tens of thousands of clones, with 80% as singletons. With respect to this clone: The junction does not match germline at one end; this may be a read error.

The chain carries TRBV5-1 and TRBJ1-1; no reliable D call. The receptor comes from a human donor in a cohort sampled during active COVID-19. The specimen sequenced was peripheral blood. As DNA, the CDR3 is TGCGCCAGCAGCATTACAGTGAACGCTGAAGCTTTCTTT. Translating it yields CASSITVNAEAFF.